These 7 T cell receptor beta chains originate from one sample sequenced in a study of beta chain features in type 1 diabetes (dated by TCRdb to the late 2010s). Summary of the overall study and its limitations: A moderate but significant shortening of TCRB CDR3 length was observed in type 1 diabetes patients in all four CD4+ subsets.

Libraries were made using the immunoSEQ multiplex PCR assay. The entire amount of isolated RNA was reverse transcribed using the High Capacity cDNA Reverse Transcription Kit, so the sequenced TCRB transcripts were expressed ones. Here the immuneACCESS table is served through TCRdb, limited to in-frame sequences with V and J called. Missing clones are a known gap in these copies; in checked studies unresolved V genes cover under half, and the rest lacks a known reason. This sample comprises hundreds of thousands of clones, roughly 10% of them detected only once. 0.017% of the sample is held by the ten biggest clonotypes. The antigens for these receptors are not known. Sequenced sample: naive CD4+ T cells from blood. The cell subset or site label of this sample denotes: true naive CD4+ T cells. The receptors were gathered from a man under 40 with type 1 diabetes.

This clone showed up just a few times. CDR3 sequence reads: CAARRETQYF. The CDR3 region has the DNA TGTGCCGCCCGGAGAGAGACCCAGTACTTC. The chain has TRBV25-1 and TRBJ2-5, with no clear D. The CDR3 is made up of 10 amino acids. Trimming cost V 11 bases and J 4 bases, with 8 bases left between them. The germline V gene has CDR1 MGHDK and CDR2 SYGVNS.

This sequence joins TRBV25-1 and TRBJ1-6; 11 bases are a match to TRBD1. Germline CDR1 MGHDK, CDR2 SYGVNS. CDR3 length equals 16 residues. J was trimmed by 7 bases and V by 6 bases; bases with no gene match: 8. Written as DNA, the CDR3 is TGTGCCAGCAGACAAACCGGGACAGGGGGAAATTCACCCCTCCACTTT. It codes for CASRQTGTGGNSPLHF.

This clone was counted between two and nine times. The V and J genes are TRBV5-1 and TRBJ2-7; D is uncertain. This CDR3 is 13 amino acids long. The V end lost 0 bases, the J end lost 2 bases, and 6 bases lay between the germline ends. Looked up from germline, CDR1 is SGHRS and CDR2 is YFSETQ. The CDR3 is CASSLATTYEQYF. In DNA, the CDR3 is TGCGCCAGCAGCTTGGCCACTACCTACGAGCAGTACTTC.

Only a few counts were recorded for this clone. The chain's CDR3 is CASSPSSGLAETQYF. CDR3 nucleotide sequence: TGTGCCAGCAGCCCCTCATCTGGACTAGCAGAGACCCAGTACTTC. The chain is built from TRBV5-6 and TRBJ2-5; 8 bases match TRBD2. Losses at the gene ends were 4 bases for V and 4 bases for J; bases not matched to a gene: 9. CDR1 and CDR2 from the germline V gene are SGHDT and YYEEEE. The CDR3 contains 15 residues.

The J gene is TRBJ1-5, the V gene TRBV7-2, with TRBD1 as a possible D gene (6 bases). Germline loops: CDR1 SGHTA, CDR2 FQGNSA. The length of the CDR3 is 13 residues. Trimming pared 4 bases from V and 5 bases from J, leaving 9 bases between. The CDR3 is CASSWAGDQPQHF. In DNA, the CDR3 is TGTGCCAGCAGCTGGGCAGGGGATCAGCCCCAGCATTTT. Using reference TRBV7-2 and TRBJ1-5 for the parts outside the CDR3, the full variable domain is GAGVSQSPSNKVTEKGKDVELRCDPISGHTALYWYRQSLGQGLEFLIYFQGNSAPDKSGLPSDRFSAERTGGSVSTLTIQRTQQEDSAVYLCASSWAGDQPQHFGDGTRLSIL.

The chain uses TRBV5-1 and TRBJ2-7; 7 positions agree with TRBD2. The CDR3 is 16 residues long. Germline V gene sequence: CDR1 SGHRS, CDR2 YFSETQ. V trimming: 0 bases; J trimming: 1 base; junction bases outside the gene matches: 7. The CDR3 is CASSLVQGGESYEQYF. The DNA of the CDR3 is TGCGCCAGCAGCTTGGTCCAGGGAGGGGAATCCTACGAGCAGTACTTC.

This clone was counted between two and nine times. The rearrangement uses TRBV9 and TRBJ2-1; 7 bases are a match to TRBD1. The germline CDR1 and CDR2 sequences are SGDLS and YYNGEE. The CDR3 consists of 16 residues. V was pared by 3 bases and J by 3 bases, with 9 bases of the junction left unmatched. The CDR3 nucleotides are TGTGCCAGCAGCGCCACCGGGACAGCGTTCTACAATGAGCAGTTCTTC. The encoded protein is CASSATGTAFYNEQFF.